This T cell receptor beta chain was obtained from a study of T cells in Graves' hyperthyroidism and ophthalmopathy. General study points: Clonotypes that were expanded in thyroid above 0.001 mostly appeared in blood too.

The CDR3 is 13 amino acids. The germline V gene encodes CDR1 KGHSH and CDR2 LQKENI. V shed 3 bases and J 4 bases; nucleotides not matched to a gene: 1. This clonotype was seen at least ten times. Its antigen is as yet unknown. There were TCR beta CDR3 regions amplified from RNA transcripts. A first-round RT-PCR of the TCR CDR3 used the HTBI primer set. TCRdb called the multiplex PCR reads again in MiXCR, with one record for every CDR3 protein. The sample lists 650,000 to 700,000 distinct CDR3 sequences, approximately 15% occurring once. Absent ophthalmopathy progression within 18 months defined stable Graves' hyperthyroidism. Together with thyroid ultrasound, orbital computed tomography, serum thyroxine and TRAb, clinical symptoms were used for diagnoses.

The gene calls are TRBV18 and TRBJ2-3; 7 bases map to TRBD1. The sequence was obtained from a man aged 45 to 65 with Graves' hyperthyroidism. Sequenced sample: blood. The CDR3 reads CASSPTGPDTQYF. DNA of the CDR3: TGTGCCAGCTCACCGACAGGGCCAGATACGCAGTATTTT.